Below, one TCR beta chain is given with its context. V was trimmed by 11 bases and J by 10 bases, leaving 14 bases between them. Germline CDR1 and CDR2: MDHEN and SYDVKM. This CDR3 has 11 amino acids. The table came from immunoSEQ multiplex PCR; TCRdb's copy has only in-frame clones and leaves some out. The table has approximately 100,000 clones, roughly nine tenths seen once. The data stem from a study of OX40 agonist ivuxolimab in advanced cancers. The source material was CD4+ or CD8+ T cells sorted from blood, sampled in a trial of the OX40 agonist ivuxolimab. The chain combines TRBV28 with TRBJ1-4; TRBD1 is a possible D gene (6 bases). This clonotype originated in an adult with an advanced solid tumor such as melanoma, head and neck, liver or kidney cancer. The CDR3 is CAGGGGRKLFF. Written as DNA, the CDR3 is TGTGCCGGAGGAGGGGGTCGAAAACTGTTTTTT.